The 27 T cell receptor beta chains given below trace back to one sample, sequenced in a study of regulatory T cells in long-lasting Graves disease. TCR beta libraries were built with iRepertoire HTBI primers and Arm-PCR of CDR3 regions. Using its own MiXCR run on the multiplex PCR reads, TCRdb lists one record per CDR3 protein. The sample records roughly 320,000 distinct CDR3 sequences, 16% being singletons. Regarding time point: newly diagnosed GD, antithyroid drugs for less than 3 months. RNA extracted from PBMCs served as the sequencing template. These same data were also listed under a study on T cells in Graves' hyperthyroidism and ophthalmopathy.

Sequenced material: peripheral blood mononuclear cells (PBMCs), taken at new diagnosis, from a patient treated with antithyroid drugs. These receptors originate from a man in his forties with Graves disease.

There are many counts of this clonotype. The genes are TRBV4-1 and TRBJ2-7; D is perhaps TRBD1 (5 bases). Germline V gene lookup returns CDR1 MGHRA and CDR2 YSYEKL. The CDR3 extends over 15 amino acids. V was pared by 3 bases and J by 0 bases, with 12 bases between. The CDR3 DNA reads TGCGCCAGCAGCCAGCTGGAAGGGGTCTCCTACGAGCAGTACTTC. Its translation is CASSQLEGVSYEQYF.

The V and J genes are TRBV10-3 and TRBJ2-1, with a weak D call TRBD2 (5 bases). The CDR3 totals 12 residues. V dropped 6 bases and J dropped 9 bases, with 12 bases sitting between them. Germline CDR1 is ENHRY and CDR2 is SYGVKD. The CDR3 spells CAISSGAGEQFF. The CDR3 DNA sequence: TGTGCCATCAGCTCAGGCGCGGGTGAGCAGTTCTTC.

As for this clonotype: A junction boundary mismatches the germline segment, possibly from a read error. The chain links TRBV6-5 to TRBJ2-5, with 8 bases identical to TRBD2. CDR1 and CDR2 (germline): MNHEY, SVGAGI. This CDR3 comprises 14 residues. The CDR3 nucleotides are TGTACCAGCAGTTTAAGCGGGGGCTATGAGACCCAGTACTTC. Protein product: CTSSLSGGYETQYF.

This clonotype was detected many times. The chain is built from TRBV5-1 and TRBJ2-5; D not certain. CDR1 is SGHRS, CDR2 YFSETQ, per germline. Trimming stripped 4 bases from V and 4 bases from J, with 11 bases between. CDR3 length: 13 residues. CDR3 in amino acids: CASSGGGGETQYF. Here the CDR3 DNA reads TGCGCCAGCAGCGGCGGCGGCGGAGAGACCCAGTACTTC.

This clonotype has just a few counts. The chain couples TRBV6-2 or TRBV6-3 to TRBJ2-3; 10 bases agree with TRBD1. The germline gives CDR1 MNHEY, CDR2 SVGEGT. The CDR3 spans 15 residues. After removal of 3 bases from V and 3 bases from J, the junction contained 3 bases not matched to a gene. This chain's CDR3 is CASSYMGQGTDTQYF. CDR3 bases: TGTGCCAGCAGTTATATGGGACAGGGGACAGATACGCAGTATTTT.

The V and J genes are TRBV5-5 and TRBJ1-1, with D perhaps matching TRBD1 (5 bases). CDR3 length: 15 residues. Germline values: CDR1 SGHKS, CDR2 YYEKEE (reference sequence). The V gene lost 1 base and the J gene lost 4 bases, with 14 bases spanning the gap. The CDR3 DNA follows: TGTGCCAGCAGCTTGCGGGCGACAGTACTCACTGAAGCTTTCTTT. This encodes CASSLRATVLTEAFF.

Ten or more counts support this clonotype. J is TRBJ2-2 and V is TRBV28; 9 nucleotides line up with TRBD1. The CDR3 contains 16 residues. V gave up 4 bases and J gave up 5 bases; unmatched junction bases: 8. CDR1 is MDHEN, CDR2 SYDVKM, per germline. The CDR3 nucleotides read TGTGCCAGCAGTTCTAACCACAGGGGGCGTACCGGGGAGCTGTTTTTT. This codes for CASSSNHRGRTGELFF.

This clonotype was detected ten times or more. The chain recombines TRBV27 with TRBJ2-1, with TRBD2 matching over 9 bases. In germline, CDR1 is MNHEY, CDR2 SMNVEV (reference sequence). The V and J ends lost 2 bases and 6 bases, in that order; junction bases with no gene match: 5. The CDR3 is made up of 15 amino acids. The CDR3 spells CASSLASGVLNEQFF. CDR3 DNA sequence: TGTGCCAGCAGTTTAGCTAGCGGGGTACTCAATGAGCAGTTCTTC.

The sample holds many counts of this clonotype. The chain employs TRBV7-6 and TRBJ2-1; TRBD2 matches at 9 bases. Trimming cost V 3 bases and J 7 bases; bases outside gene matches: 4. The CDR3 totals 14 residues. CDR1 SGHVS and CDR2 FNYEAQ come from the germline V gene. The CDR3 loop is CASSLRGGRNEQFF. The CDR3 nucleotides are TGTGCCAGCAGCTTGCGGGGGGGCAGGAATGAGCAGTTCTTC.

This clonotype was counted at least ten times. The chain recombines TRBV29-1 with TRBJ2-7; D tentatively reads TRBD1 or TRBD2 (6 bases each). The CDR3 is 14 residues long. Germline V gene sequence: CDR1 SQVTM, CDR2 ANQGSEA. The V end lost 5 bases, the J end lost 3 bases, and 17 bases lay between the germline ends. CDR3 sequence: CSVMDGGEVYEQYF. Written as DNA, the CDR3 is TGCAGCGTTATGGACGGGGGCGAGGTCTACGAGCAGTACTTC.

This clonotype has a handful of counts. The chain is built from TRBV19 and TRBJ2-3; D is possibly TRBD2 (5 bases). The CDR3 has 11 amino acids. Germline V gene lookup returns CDR1 LNHDA and CDR2 SQIVND (reference sequence). V gave up 10 bases and J gave up 6 bases, with 11 bases separating them. CDR3 sequence (DNA): TGTGCCACAAAGGAGCGGGATACGCAGTATTTT. This encodes CATKERDTQYF.

This clonotype was counted many times. V is TRBV2 and J is TRBJ1-1; D is unclear. Germline V lookup: CDR1 SNHLY, CDR2 FYNNEI. The V gene lost 8 bases and the J gene lost 0 bases, with 10 bases spanning the gap. CDR3 length equals 13 residues. The DNA for the CDR3 is TGTGCCAGCCCTGGACGGTTGAACACTGAAGCTTTCTTT. It codes for CASPGRLNTEAFF. Complete variable domain (other parts from reference TRBV2 and TRBJ1-1): EPEVTQTPSHQVTQMGQEVILRCVPISNHLYFYWYRQILGQKVEFLVSFYNNEISEKSEIFDDQFSVERPDGSNFTLKIRSTKLEDSAMYFCASPGRLNTEAFFGQGTRLTVV.

The V and J genes are TRBV9 and TRBJ2-1, with 7 bases matching TRBD2. The V gene end was trimmed by 4 bases and the J gene end by 0 bases; junction bases not matched to a gene: 4. Per the germline V gene, CDR1 is SGDLS and CDR2 is YYNGEE. The CDR3 sequence is 15 residues long. The CDR3 DNA follows: TGTGCCAGCAGCCTGCGGGGGTACTCCTACAATGAGCAGTTCTTC. Translated: CASSLRGYSYNEQFF.

This chain links TRBV11-2 with TRBJ2-7, with 15 bases matching TRBD2. V was clipped by 1 base and J by 5 bases; unmatched bases: 3. Germline loops: CDR1 SGHAT, CDR2 FQNNGV. This CDR3 contains 16 residues. CDR3 amino acids: CASSLAGLAGGNEQYF. The CDR3 coding sequence is TGTGCCAGCAGCTTAGCGGGACTAGCGGGGGGAAACGAGCAGTACTTC.

The rearrangement joins TRBV4-2 to TRBJ2-7; either TRBD1 or TRBD2 may fit D (5 bases each). Trimming left V 3 bases short and J 4 bases short, with 13 bases between. Germline-derived CDR1 and CDR2 are LGHNA and YNFKEQ. The CDR3 has 14 residues. The CDR3 DNA is TGTGCCAGCAGCCACCTCGACAGAGGGTACGAGCAGTACTTC. Protein product: CASSHLDRGYEQYF.

This clonotype was observed at least ten times. V gene TRBV2 combines with J gene TRBJ2-1; D is unresolved. Trimming pared 11 bases from V and 0 bases from J, leaving 11 bases between. The V gene's germline CDR1 is SNHLY and CDR2 FYNNEI. This CDR3 contains 13 residues. The CDR3 loop is CAGMVLSYNEQFF. Written as DNA, the CDR3 is TGTGCCGGAATGGTCCTCTCCTACAATGAGCAGTTCTTC.

This clonotype was counted ten times or more. This chain links TRBV28 with TRBJ2-7; maybe TRBD1 (6 bases). V lost 5 bases and J lost 2, with 13 bases in between. Germline V lookup: CDR1 MDHEN, CDR2 SYDVKM. This CDR3 region has 14 residues. In nucleotides, the CDR3 is TGTGCCAGCAGTGCTGACAGGAACCCCTACGAGCAGTACTTC. This codes for CASSADRNPYEQYF.

There are many counts of this clonotype. The chain uses TRBV18 and TRBJ1-4, with D maybe TRBD1 (5 bases). Between the trimmed V and J ends, which lost 3 bases and 0 bases, there was a span of 11 bases. Germline V gene sequence: CDR1 KGHSH, CDR2 LQKENI. This CDR3 is built from 16 residues. The CDR3 sequence: CASSPWGTTTNEKLFF. The CDR3 DNA is TGTGCCAGCTCACCTTGGGGCACCACAACTAATGAAAAACTGTTTTTT.

This clonotype appeared many times. V usage is TRBV4-2 and J usage is TRBJ2-5; TRBD2 agrees at 9 bases. The CDR3 has 16 residues. CDR1 and CDR2 from the germline V gene are LGHNA and YNFKEQ. With 0 bases clipped from V and 5 bases from J, the junction kept 7 bases outside the gene matches. CDR3 residues: CASSQDSGGGAETQYF. In nucleotides, the CDR3 is TGTGCCAGCAGCCAAGATAGCGGCGGGGGGGCGGAGACCCAGTACTTC.

This sequence joins TRBV11-2 and TRBJ2-7; 10 bases line up with TRBD2. The junction had 5 bases not matched to a gene; V was cut back by 6 bases and J by 0 bases. The V gene's germline CDR1 is SGHAT and CDR2 FQNNGV. There are 15 residues in the CDR3. The CDR3 region has the DNA TGTGCCAGCAGACCTCTAGCGGGGGTCTCCTACGAGCAGTACTTC. Translating it yields CASRPLAGVSYEQYF.

This clonotype has at least ten counts. The chain couples TRBV2 to TRBJ1-1, with D uncertain. Germline CDR1 reads SNHLY; CDR2 reads FYNNEI. The CDR3 is made up of 15 amino acids. Trimming removed 5 bases at V and 2 bases at J, with 15 bases between. DNA of the CDR3: TGTGCCAGCAGTTTCCCGAAAGTATTAAACACTGAAGCTTTCTTT. The encoded protein is CASSFPKVLNTEAFF.

There are a few counts of this clonotype. The rearrangement links TRBV7-3 to TRBJ2-1, with 10 bases that match TRBD2. V shed 9 bases and J 5 bases; nucleotides not matched to a gene: 10. Germline V gene data show CDR1 as SGHTA and CDR2 as FQGTGA. CDR3 length: 15 amino acids. In nucleotides, the CDR3 is TGTGCCAGTAGCGTACTAGCGGGACCAAACAATGAGCAGTTCTTC. Encoded protein: CASSVLAGPNNEQFF.

This clonotype has ten or more counts. V and J are TRBV6-5 and TRBJ2-1, with 7 bases matching TRBD1. Trimming cost V 4 bases and J 0 bases; bases outside gene matches: 3. There are 15 residues in the CDR3. Germline V gives CDR1 MNHEY, CDR2 SVGAGI. CDR3 bases: TGTGCCAGCAGTTTGACAGGGCACTCCTACAATGAGCAGTTCTTC. Its translation: CASSLTGHSYNEQFF.

This clonotype has just a few counts. This chain uses TRBV7-9 with TRBJ2-5, with D possibly called TRBD1 or TRBD2 (5 bases each). This CDR3 contains 15 residues. V lost 2 bases to trimming and J lost 1 base, with 11 bases between them. Germline V gene lookup returns CDR1 SEHNR and CDR2 FQNEAQ (reference sequence). Here the CDR3 reads CASSLSEGLQETQYF. The CDR3 coding sequence is TGTGCCAGCAGCTTATCCGAGGGGCTCCAAGAGACCCAGTACTTC. Full variable domain (remainder filled in from reference TRBV7-9 and TRBJ2-5): DTGVSQNPRHKITKRGQNVTFRCDPISEHNRLYWYRQTLGQGPEFLTYFQNEAQLEKSRLLSDRFSAERPKGSFSTLEIQRTEQGDSAMYLCASSLSEGLQETQYFGPGTRLLVL.

Concerning this clonotype: Being one base from a much bigger clone, this may be a read error. The chain couples TRBV7-3 to TRBJ2-6; possibly TRBD1 or TRBD2 for D (5 bases each). This CDR3 has 23 amino acids. Germline CDR1 SGHTA, CDR2 FQGTGA. The CDR3 loop reads CASSLTPTPSGARATTGVNVLTF. The CDR3 DNA sequence: TGTGCCAGCAGCTTAACGCCTACACCTTCCGGGGCCAGGGCCACTACTGGGGTCAACGTCCTGACTTTC.

In its sample, this clonotype was seen a few times. The V gene is TRBV12-3 or TRBV12-4, the J gene TRBJ1-5; D may be TRBD1 (6 bases). Trimming pared 8 bases from V and 3 bases from J, leaving 20 bases between. The CDR3 runs 16 residues. CDR3 DNA: TGTGCCAGCGGCCTTCTCGGGGGGCGGGCCAATCAGCCCCAGCATTTT. It codes for CASGLLGGRANQPQHF.

V gene TRBV5-1 combines with J gene TRBJ2-7; D is perhaps TRBD2 (6 bases). V lost 2 bases and J lost 0, with 12 bases in between. CDR3 length: 15 amino acids. Germline V gives CDR1 SGHRS, CDR2 YFSETQ. The chain's CDR3 is CASSFGGTSSYEQYF. In DNA form, the CDR3 reads TGCGCCAGCAGCTTTGGGGGGACGAGCTCCTACGAGCAGTACTTC.